Each of the 14 T cell receptor beta chains below was sequenced from the same sample in a study of blood T cell repertoires in COVID-19. Measured with immunoSEQ multiplex PCR; TCRdb has only the in-frame clones, and not every one. The top ten hold roughly an eighth of the sample, which has 280,000 or so clones, about 88% seen once. The sample was peripheral blood. Every receptor here comes from a woman aged 55-70 years with acute or convalescent COVID-19.

This chain joins TRBV4-1 and TRBJ2-7; tentatively, D is TRBD1 (6 bases). The CDR3 has 14 amino acids. Germline V gene sequence: CDR1 MGHRA, CDR2 YSYEKL. Trimming removed 4 bases at V and 1 base at J, with 11 bases between. For the CDR3, the DNA is TGCGCCAGCAGCCTCTGGGACACTTCCTACGAGCAGTACTTC. Protein: CASSLWDTSYEQYF.

V is TRBV6-2 or TRBV6-3 and J is TRBJ2-7, with D maybe TRBD2 (7 bases). This CDR3 contains 15 residues. The V end lost 1 base, the J end lost 2 bases, and 12 bases lay between the germline ends. The germline V gene has CDR1 MNHEY and CDR2 SVGEGT. The CDR3 loop is CASSYLGGGTYEQYF. Here the CDR3 DNA reads TGTGCCAGCAGTTACTTGGGCGGGGGCACCTACGAGCAGTACTTC.

The chain is built from TRBV6-6 and TRBJ1-5; no clear D. Trimming left V 5 bases short and J 0 bases short, with 11 bases between. CDR1 is MNHNY and CDR2 is SVGAGI in the germline V gene (reference sequence). The CDR3 is made up of 15 amino acids. In nucleotides, the CDR3 is TGTGCCAGCAGTGGGGAGGGTAATAGCAATCAGCCCCAGCATTTT. Translating it yields CASSGEGNSNQPQHF.

V and J are TRBV7-9 and TRBJ1-3; D is unresolved. This CDR3 comprises 16 residues. The V end lost 1 base, the J end lost 7 bases, and 17 bases lay between the germline ends. Germline V gives CDR1 SEHNR, CDR2 FQNEAQ (reference sequence). The CDR3 sequence is CASSLGLVESHNTIYF. Written as DNA, the CDR3 is TGTGCCAGCAGCTTAGGGTTGGTAGAGTCTCACAACACCATATATTTT. Looking up the rest from reference TRBV7-9 and TRBJ1-3 gives the full variable domain: DTGVSQNPRHKITKRGQNVTFRCDPISEHNRLYWYRQTLGQGPEFLTYFQNEAQLEKSRLLSDRFSAERPKGSFSTLEIQRTEQGDSAMYLCASSLGLVESHNTIYFGEGSWLTVV.

The chain carries TRBV20-1 and TRBJ1-5; D gene ambiguous. The CDR3 loop spans 15 amino acids. Trimming pared 3 bases from V and 0 bases from J, leaving 12 bases between. Germline V gene sequence: CDR1 DFQATT, CDR2 SNEGSKA (reference sequence). The DNA of the CDR3 is TGCAGTGCTAGTCTGGGCATGGATAGCAATCAGCCCCAGCATTTT. Its translation: CSASLGMDSNQPQHF.

This clone was observed a handful of times. This chain uses TRBV6-5 with TRBJ1-1; maybe TRBD1 (6 bases). CDR3 length equals 16 residues. The V gene's germline CDR1 is MNHEY and CDR2 SVGAGI. V lost 0 bases, J lost 0 bases, and 11 bases lay in between. CDR3 nucleotide sequence: TGTGCCAGCAGTTACTCGGACAGATTTATGAACACTGAAGCTTTCTTT. Amino acids: CASSYSDRFMNTEAFF.

The V gene is TRBV28, the J gene TRBJ1-2; 7 bases are a match to TRBD1. Germline CDR1 is MDHEN and CDR2 is SYDVKM. The CDR3 runs to 13 residues. Trimming took 8 bases from V and 4 from J; bases not matched to a gene: 7. The CDR3, as DNA: TGTGCCAGCCACCGGGACAGCCTCTATGGCTACACCTTC. The encoded protein is CASHRDSLYGYTF.

The V call is TRBV4-3, the J call TRBJ2-4, with D possibly being TRBD2 (7 bases). Germline V gene lookup returns CDR1 LGHNA and CDR2 YSLEER. CDR3 length equals 16 residues. Trimming left V 2 bases short and J 2 bases short, with 13 bases between. CDR3 bases: TGCGCCAGCAGCCAATTCAGGGGAGGGACCAAAAACATTCAGTACTTC. Its translation is CASSQFRGGTKNIQYF.

This clone occurred once. This chain connects TRBV6-2 or TRBV6-3 to TRBJ2-3; 11 bases fit TRBD2. There are 18 residues in the CDR3. Losses at the gene ends were 0 bases for V and 3 bases for J; bases not matched to a gene: 8. Germline CDR1 MNHEY, CDR2 SVGEGT. The CDR3 loop is CASSYSISGLAGTDTQYF. CDR3 bases: TGTGCCAGCAGTTACTCGATCAGCGGACTAGCGGGTACAGATACGCAGTATTTT.

The rearrangement links TRBV6-5 to TRBJ2-2; 10 positions agree with TRBD1. Trimming took 6 bases from V and 13 from J; bases not matched to a gene: 11. The CDR3 consists of 14 residues. CDR1 is MNHEY, CDR2 SVGAGI, per germline. The CDR3 DNA sequence: TGTGCCAGCAGATTTACGTCGGGACAGGGGTGGCTGTTTTTT. It translates to CASRFTSGQGWLFF.

The V and J genes are TRBV5-1 and TRBJ2-7; 9 bases are shared with TRBD1. J was trimmed by 3 bases and V by 2 bases; bases with no gene match: 21. CDR3 length equals 20 residues. Germline V gene lookup returns CDR1 SGHRS and CDR2 YFSETQ. In DNA, the CDR3 is TGCGCCAGCAGCTTTCCAGGTCCCGGGACAGGGAAATACGGAGACTACGAGCAGTACTTC. This translates into CASSFPGPGTGKYGDYEQYF.

The chain has TRBV7-2 and TRBJ2-5; 7 nucleotides match TRBD2. Germline V lookup: CDR1 SGHTA, CDR2 FQGNSA. The CDR3 runs to 15 residues. With V trimmed by 8 bases and J by 1 base, 10 bases remained unmatched. The CDR3 DNA follows: TGTGCCAGCGTCTCGGAGCTAGCGGCCCAAGAGACCCAGTACTTC. This gives the protein CASVSELAAQETQYF.

This clone showed up just a few times. The gene calls are TRBV5-8 and TRBJ2-3; 10 bases are shared with TRBD2. This CDR3 has 17 residues. The V segment lost 0 bases and the J segment 6 bases; nucleotides outside the gene matches: 10. The germline CDR1 and CDR2 sequences are SGHTS and YDEGEE. The CDR3 loop reads CASSLAQSGGARDTQYF. In DNA form, the CDR3 reads TGTGCCAGCAGCTTGGCGCAGAGCGGGGGGGCCAGGGATACGCAGTATTTT.

This clone showed up just once. The chain combines TRBV6-6 with TRBJ2-2; 8 nucleotides match TRBD2. The ends lost 5 bases at V and 6 bases at J; junction bases unmatched: 14. Germline V gene sequence: CDR1 MNHNY, CDR2 SVGAGI (reference sequence). The CDR3 is made up of 17 amino acids. Here the CDR3 DNA reads TGTGCCAGCAGTCTACTCCTTTTGGCGGGAGGTGCCGGGGAGCTGTTTTTT. The encoded protein is CASSLLLLAGGAGELFF.